The present T cell receptor (beta chain) was sequenced within a study of shared clonotypes between healthy human individuals. Study overall: Three plates each covered CD4 naive and memory; CD8 naive two, CD8 memory one. Regarding the study as a whole: Shared clonotypes across all four donors exceeded non-shared ones in generation probability.

Only in-frame clones appear in the TCRdb table, and some are missing; sequencing was by immunoSEQ multiplex PCR. The repertoire consists of over a million clones, with more than 95% occurring once and the leading ten covering 1.2%. Healthy HIV-negative adults with no recent acute infections or vaccinations were recruited as donors. Germline trimming cut 1 base from V and 7 bases from J; bases unmatched to any gene: 4. The CDR3 is made up of 15 amino acids. The germline V gene encodes CDR1 SEHNR and CDR2 FQNEAQ (reference sequence). In the case of this clone: Its cognate antigen is unknown.

This clonotype originated in a man under 40 in good health. V is TRBV7-9 and J is TRBJ1-4, with 9 bases aligning to TRBD1. Input material: naive CD4+ T cells sorted from blood. Subset here: CD45RA+ positively selected. CDR3 sequence (DNA): TGTGCCAGCAGCTTAGGGGACAGGGAGGTTGAAAAACTGTTTTTT. This translates into CASSLGDREVEKLFF.